What follows describes a single TCR beta chain. The sample belongs to a study of T cell repertoires in ileal Crohn's disease. The overall study: Biopsies of the neoterminal ileum at postoperative colonoscopy form M6 samples.

Using immunoSEQ multiplex PCR, the repertoire was profiled, and TCRdb retains in-frame clones only, with some absent. The sample includes 15,000 to 20,000 clones, around 70% of them seen just once. Noted time point: neoterminal ileum biopsy at postoperative endoscopy, about 6 months after surgery. Germline-derived CDR1 and CDR2 are SGHNT and YYREEE (reference sequence). V gave up 4 bases and J gave up 1 base; unmatched junction bases: 7. CDR3 size: 17 residues. This clonotype originated in an adult with Crohn's disease. The gene calls are TRBV5-4 and TRBJ2-6; 8 bases line up with TRBD2. The sample consisted of ileal tissue. CDR3 sequence: CASSTSGSTSGANVLTF. The CDR3 DNA reads TGTGCCAGCAGCACCAGCGGGAGTACTTCTGGGGCCAACGTCCTGACTTTC. The whole variable domain, filled in from reference TRBV5-4 and TRBJ2-6, reads ETGVTQSPTHLIKTRGQQVTLRCSSQSGHNTVSWYQQALGQGPQFIFQYYREEENGRGNFPPRFSGLQFPNYSSELNVNALELDDSALYLCASSTSGSTSGANVLTFGAGSRLTVL.